The T cell receptor beta chain under discussion was sequenced for a study of blood T cell repertoires in COVID-19. Sequencing used immunoSEQ multiplex PCR; TCRdb keeps in-frame clones, though not all of them. The table lists 240,000 or so clones, about four fifths of them singletons, with approximately 7.5% in the top ten. The CDR3 runs 15 residues. V lost 5 bases and J 10 bases, leaving 18 bases between the germline ends. Germline CDR1 is SGHAT and CDR2 is FQNNGV. The sequenced material came from peripheral blood. The V call is TRBV11-2, the J call TRBJ1-6; D is perhaps TRBD1 (5 bases). The clonotype originates from a woman at least 80 years old with COVID-19, enrolled during active disease. CDR3 loop: CASSPRGIRDSPLHF. The CDR3 nucleotides are TGTGCCAGCAGCCCCCGGGGGATTCGGGACTCACCCCTCCACTTT.